This entry lists 30 T cell receptor beta chains sequenced from one sample in a study of T cell responses to AZD1222 COVID-19 vaccine. Profiling relied on immunoSEQ multiplex PCR, and the TCRdb table lists in-frame clones only, not all of them. The repertoire holds about 93,000 clones, around 86% seen once, with approximately 6.8% in the top ten. Specimen: peripheral blood, collected on day 0 of AZD1222 vaccination. These receptors originate from an adult in good health.

This chain links TRBV30 with TRBJ1-5; D gene uncertain. The CDR3 consists of 15 residues. Germline V gene data show CDR1 as GTSNPN and CDR2 as SVGIG (reference sequence). The V end was cut by 2 bases, the J end by 1 base, with 12 bases between. DNA of the CDR3: TGTGCCTGGAGTCCCAGCGGCCCAAGCAATCAGCCCCAGCATTTT. Its translation is CAWSPSGPSNQPQHF.

The count of this clone is one. The gene calls are TRBV7-2 and TRBJ1-6, with D possibly being TRBD1 (6 bases). The length of the CDR3 is 16 residues. V was clipped by 7 bases and J by 7 bases, with 20 bases between them. Germline V lookup: CDR1 SGHTA, CDR2 FQGNSA. CDR3 amino acids: CASTKQGRGANSPLHF. The CDR3 nucleotides read TGTGCCAGCACCAAACAGGGCCGGGGGGCGAATTCACCCCTCCACTTT.

The V call is TRBV18, the J call TRBJ1-5; D unresolved. Germline values: CDR1 KGHSH, CDR2 LQKENI. V lost 3 bases to trimming and J lost 0 bases, with 3 bases between them. The CDR3 has 13 amino acids. CDR3 loop: CASSPSSNQPQHF. The CDR3 DNA is TGTGCCAGCTCACCTAGTAGCAATCAGCCCCAGCATTTT.

The chain couples TRBV5-4 to TRBJ2-2; TRBD1 is a possible D gene (5 bases). Germline-derived CDR1 and CDR2 are SGHNT and YYREEE (reference sequence). V lost 5 bases, J lost 4 bases, and 15 bases lay in between. The CDR3 totals 15 residues. The CDR3 DNA follows: TGTGCCAGCAGGTCCTCCCAGCAGGGCACCGGGGAGCTGTTTTTT. This sequence encodes CASRSSQQGTGELFF.

This rearrangement joins TRBV6-5 to TRBJ2-7; TRBD1 matches at 9 bases. Germline V gives CDR1 MNHEY, CDR2 SVGAGI. The CDR3 extends over 14 amino acids. V lost 4 bases, J lost 6 bases, and 7 bases stayed unmatched. CDR3 region: CASSSTGGGGEQYF. CDR3 DNA: TGTGCCAGCAGTTCGACAGGGGGAGGCGGCGAGCAGTACTTC.

Within the sample, this clone is large. V is TRBV6-4 and J is TRBJ2-3, with 8 bases lining up with TRBD2. CDR1 and CDR2 from the germline V gene are MRHNA and SNTAGT. This CDR3 has 16 residues. Losses at the gene ends were 2 bases for V and 1 base for J; bases not matched to a gene: 5. CDR3 DNA: TGTGCCAGCAGTGACGTGAGCGGGGGTGGCACAGATACGCAGTATTTT. This gives the protein CASSDVSGGGTDTQYF.

The chain carries TRBV19 and TRBJ1-2, with D possibly matching TRBD1 (5 bases). V was clipped by 7 bases and J by 2 bases, with 8 bases between them. This CDR3 region has 12 residues. Germline CDR1 and CDR2: LNHDA and SQIVND (reference sequence). In DNA, the CDR3 is TGTGCCAGTACCGGGGGGAACTATGGCTACACCTTC. The encoded protein is CASTGGNYGYTF.

In its sample, this clone was seen a few times. The chain is built from TRBV29-1 and TRBJ1-2; D ambiguous. V was cut by 4 bases and J by 2 bases, with 5 bases left in between. CDR1 SQVTM and CDR2 ANQGSEA come from the germline V gene. There are 11 residues in the CDR3. This CDR3 is CSVADNYGYTF. In nucleotides, the CDR3 is TGCAGCGTTGCAGACAACTATGGCTACACCTTC.

V is TRBV7-9 and J is TRBJ2-3; D is undetermined. Trimming cost V 8 bases and J 3 bases, with 6 bases left between them. The germline gives CDR1 SEHNR, CDR2 FQNEAQ (reference sequence). The CDR3 is made up of 11 amino acids. The CDR3 region has the DNA TGTGCCAGCGGTAGGACAGATACGCAGTATTTT. Protein product: CASGRTDTQYF.

The chain uses TRBV3-1 (or the pseudogene TRBV3-2) and TRBJ2-3; 8 bases align to TRBD2. Germline CDR1 LGHDT, CDR2 YNNKEL (reference sequence). This CDR3 region has 16 residues. The J segment lost 1 base and the V segment lost 3 bases, leaving 6 bases of the junction unmatched. CDR3: CASSHLAGGGTDTQYF. CDR3 nucleotide sequence: TGTGCCAGCAGCCATCTCGCGGGGGGTGGCACAGATACGCAGTATTTT.

The chain joins TRBV30 to TRBJ1-1, with D uncertain. Looked up from germline, CDR1 is GTSNPN and CDR2 is SVGIG (reference sequence). The CDR3 covers 14 residues. V lost 4 bases, J lost 4 bases, and 16 bases lay in between. The CDR3 coding sequence is TGTGCCTGGACTAAACCTCAAGGCGGCACTGAAGCTTTCTTT. Translating gives CAWTKPQGGTEAFF.

V and J are TRBV19 and TRBJ1-5; 10 bases agree with TRBD1. Germline CDR1 and CDR2: LNHDA and SQIVND (reference sequence). The CDR3 contains 16 residues. Trimming took 9 bases from V and 6 from J; bases not matched to a gene: 14. In DNA form, the CDR3 reads TGTGCCAGCGTTCCTCCCCCGGGACAGGGGAGTCAGCCCCAGCATTTT. Encoded protein: CASVPPPGQGSQPQHF.

The rearrangement uses TRBV3-1 (or the pseudogene TRBV3-2) and TRBJ1-2; D gene uncertain. Germline V CDR1 and CDR2: LGHDT, YNNKEL (reference sequence). This CDR3 is built from 16 residues. V lost 0 bases to trimming and J lost 2 bases, with 13 bases between them. The CDR3 DNA follows: TGTGCCAGCAGCCAAGATGGCCCGACATTGAACTATGGCTACACCTTC. Translation: CASSQDGPTLNYGYTF.

This clone was detected once. The chain links TRBV29-1 to TRBJ2-3; 7 bases map to TRBD1. CDR1 and CDR2 (germline): SQVTM, ANQGSEA. V lost 5 bases, J lost 1 base, and 9 bases stayed unmatched. The CDR3 is made up of 15 amino acids. CDR3 sequence: CSVQNRGRGTDTQYF. CDR3 nucleotides: TGCAGCGTTCAAAACAGGGGCAGGGGCACAGATACGCAGTATTTT.

CDR3 residues: CASSAIGQPGELFF. In DNA, the CDR3 is TGTGCCAGCAGCGCCATCGGACAGCCCGGGGAGCTGTTTTTT. V and J are TRBV9 and TRBJ2-2; possibly TRBD1 for D (6 bases). The ends were cut back, 3 bases at V and 6 bases at J, with 12 bases in the middle. The CDR3 runs to 14 residues. Germline V gives CDR1 SGDLS, CDR2 YYNGEE.

The V and J genes are TRBV5-5 and TRBJ1-5; D ambiguous. The CDR3 consists of 16 residues. Germline lookup yields CDR1 SGHKS and CDR2 YYEKEE (reference sequence). Trimming removed 1 base from V and 0 bases from J, with 11 bases in between. The CDR3 nucleotides are TGTGCCAGCAGCTTGAGGGCTACCCATAGCAATCAGCCCCAGCATTTT. It codes for CASSLRATHSNQPQHF.

The chain combines TRBV19 with TRBJ1-5, with D maybe TRBD1 (6 bases). The CDR3 loop spans 15 amino acids. Germline V CDR1 and CDR2: LNHDA, SQIVND (reference sequence). Trimming removed 1 base at V and 3 bases at J, with 10 bases between. In DNA form, the CDR3 reads TGTGCCAGTAGTATAGTGTCAGGGGCCAATCAGCCCCAGCATTTT. Its protein product is CASSIVSGANQPQHF.

This clone showed up just a few times. The chain combines TRBV9 with TRBJ1-5; 7 nucleotides line up with TRBD1. Unmatched junction bases numbered 11, after V lost 0 bases and J lost 5 bases. This CDR3 is 17 amino acids long. Germline lookup yields CDR1 SGDLS and CDR2 YYNGEE. The DNA of the CDR3 is TGTGCCAGCAGCGTAGGATGGAGGGACAGTACAGATCAGCCCCAGCATTTT. It specifies CASSVGWRDSTDQPQHF.

The gene calls are TRBV3-1 (or the pseudogene TRBV3-2) and TRBJ2-1; a possible D gene is TRBD2 (5 bases). V lost 0 bases and J 7 bases, leaving 10 bases between the germline ends. This CDR3 is 14 amino acids long. From germline, CDR1 is LGHDT and CDR2 YNNKEL (reference sequence). CDR3 amino acids: CASSQDFGVNEQFF. The CDR3 DNA sequence: TGTGCCAGCAGCCAAGATTTCGGGGTAAATGAGCAGTTCTTC.

The chain couples TRBV19 to TRBJ1-6; 7 nucleotides align to TRBD1. The ends lost 2 bases at V and 9 bases at J; junction bases unmatched: 7. The CDR3 covers 15 residues. The germline CDR1 and CDR2 sequences are LNHDA and SQIVND (reference sequence). The CDR3 sequence: CASSIQGDRSSPLHF. CDR3 in DNA: TGTGCCAGTAGTATACAGGGGGACAGATCTTCACCCCTCCACTTT.

The J gene is TRBJ1-2, the V gene TRBV4-1, with TRBD1 matching 8 bases. Germline lookup yields CDR1 MGHRA and CDR2 YSYEKL. The CDR3 contains 15 residues. The junction had 4 bases not matched to a gene; V was cut back by 1 base and J by 3 bases. The CDR3 DNA follows: TGCGCCAGCAGCCAAGTCTCAGGGGGCGACTATGGCTACACCTTC. Translated, it gives CASSQVSGGDYGYTF.

The V gene is TRBV7-8, the J gene TRBJ1-1; D is perhaps TRBD1 (6 bases). The CDR3 has 13 amino acids. Trimming removed 5 bases at V and 7 bases at J, with 14 bases between. Looked up from germline, CDR1 is SGHVS and CDR2 is FQNEAQ. In DNA form, the CDR3 reads TGTGCCAGCAGCCTAAGACAGGACCTTGAAGCTTTCTTT. It is translated as CASSLRQDLEAFF.

This chain links TRBV30 with TRBJ1-4; D is uncertain. This CDR3 has 13 residues. Between the trimmed V and J ends, which lost 4 bases and 8 bases, there was a span of 14 bases. The germline CDR1 and CDR2 sequences are GTSNPN and SVGIG (reference sequence). The CDR3: CAWKSGSAEKLFF. The CDR3, as DNA: TGTGCCTGGAAATCCGGGTCCGCCGAAAAACTGTTTTTT.

V gene TRBV2 combines with J gene TRBJ1-5; D possibly corresponds to TRBD1 (5 bases). The CDR3 extends over 15 amino acids. From germline, CDR1 is SNHLY and CDR2 FYNNEI. The V end was cut by 5 bases, the J end by 4 bases, with 15 bases between. CDR3 amino acids: CASSLAGRENQPQHF. In nucleotides, the CDR3 is TGTGCCAGCAGTTTGGCAGGGAGGGAAAATCAGCCCCAGCATTTT.

CDR3 region: CAWSGTAYNEQFF. The CDR3 coding sequence is TGTGCCTGGAGTGGCACAGCCTACAATGAGCAGTTCTTC. The chain carries TRBV30 and TRBJ2-1; unclear D gene. The CDR3 length is 13 residues. The V end lost 1 base, the J end lost 2 bases, and 6 bases lay between the germline ends. Germline V CDR1 and CDR2: GTSNPN, SVGIG (reference sequence).

This chain links TRBV13 with TRBJ2-7, with D hard to call. CDR1 and CDR2 from the germline V gene are PRHDT and FYEKMQ (reference sequence). The V and J ends lost 8 bases and 0 bases respectively, with 8 bases between them. This CDR3 spans 12 amino acids. CDR3: CASGESSYEQYF. CDR3 coding DNA: TGTGCCAGCGGGGAAAGCTCCTACGAGCAGTACTTC. Together with reference TRBV13 and TRBJ2-7, the CDR3 gives the full variable domain: AAGVIQSPRHLIKEKRETATLKCYPIPRHDTVYWYQQGPGQDPQFLISFYEKMQSDKGSIPDRFSAQQFSDYHSELNMSSLELGDSALYFCASGESSYEQYFGPGTRLTVT.

The rearrangement joins TRBV7-8 to TRBJ2-1; a possible D gene is TRBD1 (6 bases). The V gene's germline CDR1 is SGHVS and CDR2 FQNEAQ. Trimming took 6 bases from V and 5 from J, leaving 14 bases between them. There are 14 residues in the CDR3. The CDR3 DNA reads as TGTGCCAGCAGGCGCCGGGACACTAACAATGAGCAGTTCTTC. Its translation is CASRRRDTNNEQFF.

The genes are TRBV3-1 (or the pseudogene TRBV3-2) and TRBJ1-1, with a tentative D call TRBD1 (6 bases). Germline V gene sequence: CDR1 LGHDT, CDR2 YNNKEL (reference sequence). The CDR3 spans 16 residues. V lost 0 bases, J lost 6 bases, and 17 bases lay in between. CDR3 DNA sequence: TGTGCCAGCAGCCAAGAAAGGGGGAGCAGGAGGGCTGAAGCTTTCTTT. Amino acids: CASSQERGSRRAEAFF.

The chain links TRBV7-4 to TRBJ1-1; the D gene is possibly TRBD1 (6 bases). Per germline, CDR1 SGHVT and CDR2 SQSDAQ. V was clipped by 3 bases and J by 4 bases, with 21 bases between them. The length of the CDR3 is 17 residues. CDR3 coding DNA: TGTGCCAGCAGCTTTCCGAACGACAGGACGGCGGGCACTGAAGCTTTCTTT. The encoded protein is CASSFPNDRTAGTEAFF. Drawing the rest from reference TRBV7-4 and TRBJ1-1, the complete variable domain is GAGVSQSPRYKVAKRGRDVALRCDSISGHVTLYWYRQTLGQGSEVLTYSQSDAQRDKSGRPSGRFSAERPERSVSTLKIQRTEQGDSAVYLCASSFPNDRTAGTEAFFGQGTRLTVV.

This clone was seen a handful of times. The chain joins TRBV6-4 to TRBJ1-1; weak D call: TRBD1 (6 bases). The CDR3 loop spans 13 amino acids. With 6 bases removed from V and 1 base from J, the gap between germline ends came to 9 bases. Per the germline V gene, CDR1 is MRHNA and CDR2 is SNTAGT. The CDR3 DNA sequence: TGTGCCAGCAGGGACAGACCGAACACTGAAGCTTTCTTT. As protein: CASRDRPNTEAFF.